This T cell receptor beta chain is drawn from a study of T cell repertoires in aging, cancer and after chemotherapy. About the study: Pre- and post-chemotherapy samples were paired from chronic lymphocytic leukemia patients treated with fludarabine- or bendamustine-based regimens. Overall study results and limits: Median generation probability rose over the chemotherapy interval in each cancer cohort, suggesting rebound thymic output. Compared with age-matched healthy donors, untreated hematological or solid cancer patients showed higher blood TCR clonality. Loss of evenness, beyond lost richness, contributed to age-related TCR diversity decline in cancer patients.

TCR beta rearrangements were amplified from peripheral blood genomic DNA. In regard to this clonotype: Its antigen is unknown.

A mixed TRB-A/B primer pool amplified rearranged TRB by multiplex touch-down PCR. One entry per CDR3 protein results from TCRdb running MiXCR on the multiplex PCR reads. The sample consists of under 2,500 distinct CDR3 sequences, about 51% of them appearing once. V shed 4 bases, J shed 6 bases, and the junction held 3 bases outside the gene matches. Germline values: CDR1 SGHRS, CDR2 YFSETQ. This CDR3 comprises 13 residues. V gene TRBV5-1 combines with J gene TRBJ1-2; TRBD1 agrees at 10 bases. The receptor was isolated from a human donor with a blood cancer. The sequencing input was blood. The CDR3 DNA reads TGCGCCAGCAGCGCGGGACAGGGGCATGGCTACACCTTC. Encoded protein: CASSAGQGHGYTF. Full variable domain (missing parts from reference TRBV5-1 and TRBJ1-2): KAGVTQTPRYLIKTRGQQVTLSCSPISGHRSVSWYQQTPGQGLQFLFEYFSETQRNKGNFPGRFSGRQFSNSRSEMNVSTLELGDSALYLCASSAGQGHGYTFGSGTRLTVV.